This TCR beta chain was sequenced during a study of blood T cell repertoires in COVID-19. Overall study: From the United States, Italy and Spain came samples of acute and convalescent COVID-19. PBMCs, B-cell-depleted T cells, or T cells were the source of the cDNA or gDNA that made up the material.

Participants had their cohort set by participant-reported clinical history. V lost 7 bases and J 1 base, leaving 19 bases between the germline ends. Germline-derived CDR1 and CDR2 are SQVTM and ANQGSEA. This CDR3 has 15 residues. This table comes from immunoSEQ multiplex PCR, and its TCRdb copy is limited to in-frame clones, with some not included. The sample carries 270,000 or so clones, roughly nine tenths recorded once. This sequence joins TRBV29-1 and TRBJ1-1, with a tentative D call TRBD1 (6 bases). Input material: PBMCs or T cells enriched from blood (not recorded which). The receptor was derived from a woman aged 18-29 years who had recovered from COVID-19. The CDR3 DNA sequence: TGCAGCGCGTATTCCTCCGGGACACCGAACACTGAAGCTTTCTTT. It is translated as CSAYSSGTPNTEAFF.